The rows below give T cell receptor beta chains drawn from one sample of a study of T cells in localized non-small cell lung cancer. Profiled with immunoSEQ multiplex PCR; TCRdb holds only in-frame clones, not every one. In the table there are under 50,000 clones, 80% to 90% of which are singletons. The sequencing here drew on peripheral blood mononuclear cells, taken before any cancer treatment. These receptors originate from a male donor aged 60 or over with stage II lung adenocarcinoma. Both conserved end residues are part of each CDR3. The D gene is left open where the match is weak. Rows may omit the clone size; those that give it use once, few, many or a size class.

size | J | D | V | CDR3
- | TRBJ2-7 | TRBD2 | TRBV2 | CASVLAGDEQYF
once | TRBJ2-3 | TRBD2 | TRBV11-2 | CASSSRTSGKTDTQYF
- | TRBJ1-5 | - | TRBV7-9 | CASSSTGSQPQHF
- | TRBJ1-2 | - | TRBV18 | CASSPLTSDGYTF
- | TRBJ2-7 | - | TRBV5-6 | CASSFARGAEQYF
- | TRBJ2-1 | - | TRBV9 | CASSVEGNSYNEQFF
medium-sized | TRBJ2-7 | - | TRBV19 | CASSRRGHSGDEQYF
- | TRBJ1-2 | TRBD1 | TRBV11-2 | CASSLGQEERPYGYTF
- | TRBJ2-5 | - | TRBV10-3 | CAIRASRSETQYF
- | TRBJ2-3 | TRBD1 | TRBV6-5 | CASRPQGSTDTQYF
- | TRBJ2-1 | - | TRBV11-2 | CASSRTDNEQFF
once | TRBJ1-1 | - | TRBV5-1 | CASSLGGGNTEAFF
- | TRBJ1-2 | TRBD1 | TRBV5-1 | CASSLVPGQYGYTF
- | TRBJ2-6 | - | TRBV7-6 | CASSPRPSSSGANVLTF
- | TRBJ1-1 | TRBD1 | TRBV2 | CASSDGGLGTGATEAFF
- | TRBJ2-3 | - | TRBV18 | CASSPDNLGTQYF
- | TRBJ2-2 | TRBD2 | TRBV27 | CASRLAVNTGELFF
- | TRBJ1-1 | - | TRBV5-6 | CASSWGNTEAFF
- | TRBJ2-1 | - | TRBV7-9 | CASRSRVDRYNEQFF
- | TRBJ2-7 | - | TRBV11-3 | CASSLSTEASYEQYF
- | TRBJ1-5 | - | TRBV4-3 | CASSQDLRFDQPQHF
- | TRBJ2-6 | - | TRBV19 | CASSMTGTPSGANVLTF
- | TRBJ2-1 | TRBD1 | TRBV5-5 | CASSSLGQTYNEQFF
- | TRBJ1-3 | - | TRBV18 | CASSSTGRSGNTIYF
- | TRBJ1-1 | - | TRBV7-9 | CASSLGKGDMNTEAFF
few | TRBJ1-3 | - | TRBV4-1 | CASSQEGSSGNTIYF
- | TRBJ2-2 | TRBD2 | TRBV18 | CASSPQREWELFF
- | TRBJ1-1 | TRBD1 | TRBV5-1 | CASSLGQGGTEAFF
- | TRBJ2-7 | - | TRBV19 | CASSIGQTTYEQYF
- | TRBJ1-2 | TRBD1 | TRBV4-2 | CASSQGGQGGYGYTF
- | TRBJ1-2 | TRBD1 | TRBV28 | CASSPPGGQPYGYTF